A selection of T cell receptor beta chains follows, all from one sample in a study of cytomegalovirus exposure and HLA in healthy donors. Sequencing was performed with immunoSEQ multiplex PCR; in TCRdb, only in-frame clones are kept and a portion is missing. Of 150,000 to 180,000 clones listed, 82% were seen once; the top ten hold about 6.1%. Sequencing was performed on PBMCs. The receptors were gathered from a woman between 50 and 59 years old in good health and CMV-seropositive. Both conserved end residues are part of each CDR3. D genes are given only for firm matches. The size entry is marked missing in some rows and otherwise reads once, few, many or a size class.

size: NA
J: TRBJ2-7
V: TRBV11-2
D: TRBD1
DNA: TGTGCCAGCAGCCGACAGGGAACCTACGAGCAGTACTTC
CDR3: CASSRQGTYEQYF

size: few
J: TRBJ1-4
V: TRBV11-2
D: NA
DNA: TGTGCCAGCAGCTTAGCTCCAGGGAAAAATGAAAAACTGTTTTTT
CDR3: CASSLAPGKNEKLFF

size: NA
J: TRBJ1-6
V: TRBV21-1
D: NA
DNA: TGTGCCAGCCTCGGACTCCAAAGGGATTCACCCCTCCACTTT
CDR3: CASLGLQRDSPLHF

size: NA
J: TRBJ2-1
V: TRBV6-5
D: TRBD1
DNA: TGTGCCAGCAGTTCTGGGACAGGGGGTGATATGGAGCAGTTCTTC
CDR3: CASSSGTGGDMEQFF

size: NA
J: TRBJ2-3
V: TRBV19
D: TRBD2
DNA: TGTGCCAGTAGTATGTACGGCCTACTAGCGGGGGGGCCAGATACGCAGTATTTT
CDR3: CASSMYGLLAGGPDTQYF

size: NA
J: TRBJ1-2
V: TRBV19
D: NA
DNA: TGTGCCAGTAGTATTCAGGGGCGCCCGGGGGGCTACACCTTC
CDR3: CASSIQGRPGGYTF

size: NA
J: TRBJ1-6
V: TRBV10-2
D: NA
DNA: TGCGCCAGCAGCAAGAATCTACCGAAAAGTTCACCCCTCCACTTT
CDR3: CASSKNLPKSSPLHF

size: NA
J: TRBJ2-3
V: TRBV2
D: NA
DNA: TGTGCCAGCAGTGAACCCGACAGCCCCACAGATACGCAGTATTTT
CDR3: CASSEPDSPTDTQYF

size: NA
J: TRBJ2-1
V: TRBV4-3
D: NA
DNA: TGCGCCAGCAGCCAAGCTAGGGGTCACAATGAGCAGTTCTTC
CDR3: CASSQARGHNEQFF

size: NA
J: TRBJ1-5
V: TRBV4-3
D: NA
DNA: TGCGCCAGCAGCCAAGATATCGACGACACCCAGCATTTT
CDR3: CASSQDIDDTQHF

size: NA
J: TRBJ2-1
V: TRBV7-8
D: NA
DNA: TGTGCCAGCAGCTCGCTCACAGGGACCTTCTACAATGAGCAGTTCTTC
CDR3: CASSSLTGTFYNEQFF

size: once
J: TRBJ1-1
V: TRBV6-5
D: NA
DNA: TGTGCCAGCAGTCTCGCGGGGGGTGAAGCTTTCTTT
CDR3: CASSLAGGEAFF

size: NA
J: TRBJ2-2
V: TRBV6-1
D: TRBD1
DNA: TGTGCCAGCAGCTCGGACAGGGTCGACGGGGAGCTGTTTTTT
CDR3: CASSSDRVDGELFF

size: NA
J: TRBJ2-1
V: TRBV29-1
D: TRBD1
DNA: TGCAGCGCCGAAGATTGGGACAGGGGCATCCCCCCACACTACAATGAGCAGTTCTTC
CDR3: CSAEDWDRGIPPHYNEQFF

size: NA
J: TRBJ2-7
V: TRBV6-1
D: TRBD1
DNA: TGTGCCAGCAGTGAAGTAAGGGACAGAGAGCAGTACTTC
CDR3: CASSEVRDREQYF